The sequence of this TCR beta chain was determined in a study of blood T cells in healthy people across ages. Study conclusions and caveats: Versus aged donors, long-lived donors had higher diversity and more naive CD4+ cells.

The CDR3 loop spans 17 amino acids. Germline values: CDR1 MGHDK, CDR2 SYGVNS. The junction had 12 bases not matched to a gene; V was cut back by 3 bases and J by 2 bases. A second PCR of about 7 to 12 cycles used a sample-barcoded 5' primer and a J-beta primer mix. TCRdb reprocessed the 5' RACE reads with MiXCR, giving one entry per CDR3 protein. This sample yields more than 650,000 distinct CDR3 sequences, of which roughly 50% are seen a single time; roughly 40% belongs to the top ten. This clonotype was recorded a few times. The antigen remains undetermined. This TCR came from an elderly man in good health. The V call is TRBV25-1, the J call TRBJ2-5, with 7 nucleotides matching TRBD1. Sequenced: blood. The CDR3 is CASSDDRGRALQETQYF. CDR3 coding DNA: TGTGCCAGCAGTGATGATAGGGGGCGAGCTTTGCAAGAGACCCAGTACTTC.